This record concerns one TCR beta chain sequence. Its antigen is still unknown. Other DNA sequences within the sample encode an identical CDR3. The entry originates in a study of shared clonotypes between healthy human individuals. The study, taken as a whole, reports: Read depth was anticipated to influence clonotype sharing among donors.

Here immunoSEQ multiplex PCR was the method, and the copy in TCRdb shows in-frame clones only, minus some. The repertoire consists of about 960,000 clones, with 76% occurring once and the leading ten covering approximately 1.5%. In germline, CDR1 is SGHRS, CDR2 YFSETQ. CDR3 length: 13 amino acids. Trimming left V 0 bases short and J 8 bases short, with 8 bases between. Sequencing used memory CD4+ T cells sorted from blood. Subset specified: CD45RA-negative fraction. V gene TRBV5-1 combines with J gene TRBJ1-4; D gene unclear. This clonotype was obtained from a man aged 18-30 years in good health. The CDR3 is CASSLASDEKLFF. CDR3 nucleotide sequence: TGCGCCAGCAGCTTGGCCTCGGACGAAAAACTGTTTTTT.